This T cell receptor (beta chain) derives from a study of identical twins. TCRdb reprocessed the 5' RACE reads with MiXCR, giving one entry per CDR3 protein. This table holds 200,000 to 250,000 distinct CDR3 sequences, over 12% found once. This clonotype was seen repeatedly, ten times or more. The source of this sequence is a woman younger than 30 in good health. Input material: memory (CD45RO+) T cells sorted from blood.

CDR3 sequence: CASSPETIELAGIYNEQFF. CDR3 in DNA: TGCGCCAGCAGCCCAGAAACGATTGAACTAGCGGGGATATACAATGAGCAGTTCTTC. V usage is TRBV4-3 and J usage is TRBJ2-1, with TRBD2 identical over 10 bases. Germline assignment: CDR1 LGHNA and CDR2 YSLEER. Trimming took 4 bases from V and 4 from J; bases not matched to a gene: 16. There are 19 residues in the CDR3.